These 17 T cell receptor beta chains came from one sample sequenced in a study of vaccination effects on CD4 cells after COVID-19 (dated by TCRdb to the early 2020s). The antigens these receptors bind are not known. The ViraFEST assay stimulated PBMC with viral peptide pools and then used TCR sequencing to identify antigen-specific CD4+ T cell clonotypes by expansion. After less than 13 days of culture, CD4+ T cells were isolated with the EasySep CD4+ T cell isolation kit. Each participant got two doses of an mRNA SARS-CoV-2 vaccine, either BNT162b2 or mRNA-1273. The library relied on the immunoSEQ multiplex PCR assay. The immuneACCESS repertoire file appears here via TCRdb, limited to in-frame rearrangements. These files lack a portion of the clones; in checked studies, under half of the deficit traces to unresolved V genes, and the cause of the others is not known. The table for this sample lists about 46,000 clones; nearly 75% of them were counted only once. Roughly 16% of the sample is in the top ten clones.

Material: CD4+ T cells from PBMCs cultured with HCoV-OC43 spike peptides, obtained after COVID-19 vaccination. Per the publication, the cell subset or site label means: HCoV-OC43 spike overlapping peptide pool stimulation. These TCRs come from a human donor who received a COVID-19 vaccine.

The chain has TRBV10-3 and TRBJ1-2; no reliable D call. V lost 0 bases, J lost 4 bases, and 12 bases lay in between. This CDR3 is 15 amino acids long. Per germline, CDR1 ENHRY and CDR2 SYGVKD. The CDR3 DNA sequence: TGTGCCATCAGTGAGTCCGAGACCGTTACCTATGGCTACACCTTC. It specifies CAISESETVTYGYTF.

V is TRBV6-5 and J is TRBJ1-1, with TRBD1 matching over 9 bases. V dropped 8 bases and J dropped 5; count of bases not matched to a gene: 6. The CDR3 has 13 amino acids. Germline V gene sequence: CDR1 MNHEY, CDR2 SVGAGI. CDR3 bases: TGTGCCAGCCGAGGACAGGGGTGGACTGAAGCTTTCTTT. Translated: CASRGQGWTEAFF.

Turning to this clone: One end of the junction fails to match germline, which may point to a read error. The V gene is TRBV6-1, the J gene TRBJ1-2; 7 bases are shared with TRBD1. The CDR3 has 13 amino acids. CDR1 is MNHNS, CDR2 SASEGT, per germline. The CDR3 reads CASSKATGDPDTF. CDR3 nucleotide sequence: TGTGCCAGCAGTAAAGCCACAGGGGACCCTGACACCTTC.

V is TRBV5-1 and J is TRBJ1-2; D might be TRBD1 (5 bases). Germline V gives CDR1 SGHRS, CDR2 YFSETQ. The germline V and J ends were trimmed by 0 bases and 8 bases, with 14 bases remaining between them. This CDR3 comprises 14 residues. The DNA of the CDR3 is TGCGCCAGCAGCTTGGTATACGGCGGGGGAGGCTACACCTTC. This gives the protein CASSLVYGGGGYTF.

CDR3 protein: CASSRDSDTQYF. In DNA, the CDR3 is TGTGCCAGCAGTAGGGACTCAGATACGCAGTATTTT. The chain uses TRBV2 and TRBJ2-3; perhaps TRBD2 as D (6 bases). CDR3 size: 12 residues. V gave up 5 bases and J gave up 4 bases, with 7 bases separating them. The germline gives CDR1 SNHLY, CDR2 FYNNEI.

This sequence joins TRBV13 and TRBJ2-7, with D possibly TRBD2 on 5 matching bases. Between the trimmed V and J ends, which lost 5 bases and 7 bases, there was a span of 24 bases. The germline CDR1 and CDR2 sequences are PRHDT and FYEKMQ (reference sequence). This CDR3 has 16 amino acids. The CDR3 region is CASSTTGYEYSGEQYF. The CDR3 DNA reads TGTGCCAGCAGCACCACGGGGTATGAGTACTCGGGGGAGCAGTACTTC.

This chain connects TRBV7-8 to TRBJ2-7; 8 bases match TRBD2. Germline loops: CDR1 SGHVS, CDR2 FQNEAQ. J was trimmed by 3 bases and V by 1 base; bases with no gene match: 5. The CDR3 contains 15 residues. The CDR3 DNA reads as TGTGCCAGCAGCTTAGTAGGCACTAGCGGCTACGAGCAGTACTTC. Amino acid sequence: CASSLVGTSGYEQYF.

The chain couples TRBV7-9 to TRBJ1-5; unclear D gene. Trimming stripped 5 bases from V and 11 bases from J, with 13 bases between. Germline lookup yields CDR1 SEHNR and CDR2 FQNEAQ (reference sequence). The CDR3 has 12 residues. CDR3 sequence reads: CASSRPGYAQHF. Written as DNA, the CDR3 is TGTGCCAGCAGCCGACCGGGGTACGCCCAGCATTTT.

This clone was seen a handful of times. This sequence joins TRBV4-1 and TRBJ1-4; D is perhaps TRBD1 (6 bases). V lost 3 bases to trimming and J lost 7 bases, with 12 bases between them. The length of the CDR3 is 14 residues. Germline loops: CDR1 MGHRA, CDR2 YSYEKL. CDR3 bases: TGCGCCAGCAGCCAGGGGGGGGCTGGTGAAAAACTGTTTTTT. Amino acids: CASSQGGAGEKLFF.

This clone was observed a handful of times. This chain joins TRBV2 and TRBJ1-5, with TRBD1 as a possible D gene (6 bases). The germline V gene has CDR1 SNHLY and CDR2 FYNNEI. The CDR3 runs to 12 residues. Deletions cut 4 bases from V and 7 bases from J, with 8 bases between. CDR3: CASSAGVQPQHF. The CDR3, as DNA: TGTGCCAGCAGTGCAGGGGTCCAGCCCCAGCATTTT.

The chain combines TRBV18 with TRBJ2-5; D unclear. Trimming stripped 6 bases from V and 0 bases from J, with 14 bases between. The germline V gene encodes CDR1 KGHSH and CDR2 LQKENI. This CDR3 is 15 amino acids long. This CDR3 reads CASSPTHTYQETQYF. In DNA form, the CDR3 reads TGTGCCAGCTCCCCAACTCACACGTACCAAGAGACCCAGTACTTC.

This chain links TRBV12-3 or TRBV12-4 with TRBJ2-7; D might be TRBD1 (5 bases). This CDR3 has 13 amino acids. Deletions cut 2 bases from V and 8 bases from J, with 13 bases between. In DNA, the CDR3 is TGTGCCAGCAGTTTAATCGGGCAGGGAAAGCAGTACTTC. It codes for CASSLIGQGKQYF.

V gene TRBV6-5 combines with J gene TRBJ1-2, with TRBD1 identical over 7 bases. There are 13 residues in the CDR3. With 4 bases clipped from V and 4 bases from J, the junction kept 3 bases outside the gene matches. Germline CDR1 is MNHEY and CDR2 is SVGAGI. The CDR3: CASSSDRIYGYTF. CDR3 nucleotide sequence: TGTGCCAGCAGTTCGGACAGGATCTATGGCTACACCTTC.

This rearrangement joins TRBV4-1 to TRBJ2-1, with 14 bases fitting TRBD2. Looked up from germline, CDR1 is MGHRA and CDR2 is YSYEKL. V gave up 2 bases and J gave up 4 bases; unmatched junction bases: 13. The CDR3 has 20 amino acids. Here the CDR3 reads CASSQRPGLAGDLTYNEQFF. CDR3 bases: TGCGCCAGCAGCCAACGCCCGGGACTAGCGGGAGACCTAACGTACAATGAGCAGTTCTTC.

The V and J genes are TRBV6-5 and TRBJ1-1, with D unresolved. Germline CDR1 reads MNHEY; CDR2 reads SVGAGI. This CDR3 comprises 14 residues. Trimming pared 2 bases from V and 6 bases from J, leaving 13 bases between. CDR3 region: CASSYRLGRAEAFF. Written as DNA, the CDR3 is TGTGCCAGCAGTTACAGGTTGGGTAGGGCTGAAGCTTTCTTT.

This clone was seen a single time. The V and J genes are TRBV5-1 and TRBJ2-7; 9 nucleotides align to TRBD1. Germline V CDR1 and CDR2: SGHRS, YFSETQ. The CDR3 has 16 residues. The V gene end was trimmed by 4 bases and the J gene end by 4 bases; junction bases not matched to a gene: 12. This chain's CDR3 is CASSPHPGQGFYEQYF. The CDR3, as DNA: TGCGCCAGCAGCCCTCATCCGGGACAGGGTTTTTACGAGCAGTACTTC. Filled out from reference TRBV5-1 and TRBJ2-7, the complete variable domain reads KAGVTQTPRYLIKTRGQQVTLSCSPISGHRSVSWYQQTPGQGLQFLFEYFSETQRNKGNFPGRFSGRQFSNSRSEMNVSTLELGDSALYLCASSPHPGQGFYEQYFGPGTRLTVT.

This clone has a handful of counts. The rearrangement links TRBV7-6 to TRBJ2-2; 11 bases fit TRBD1. V gave up 4 bases and J gave up 6 bases; unmatched junction bases: 16. Germline CDR1 and CDR2: SGHVS and FNYEAQ. This CDR3 contains 19 residues. CDR3 in DNA: TGTGCCAGCAGCTCGGACAGGGGGCGGACTTATCGAGGGTCCGGGGAGCTGTTTTTT. Translated: CASSSDRGRTYRGSGELFF.